These 3 T cell receptor beta chains share one sample of origin, sequenced in a study of CD8 T cells in Susac syndrome. It was with random hexamers that about 0.45 to 1 ug RNA was reverse transcribed. From the immunoSEQ multiplex PCR reads, TCRdb called clonotypes with MiXCR, one entry per CDR3 protein. The table records 150,000 or so distinct CDR3 sequences, 90% to 97% of them present only once. The specimen was CD4+ T cells from PBMCs. The receptors here all came from a human donor with Susac syndrome.

The chain is built from TRBV27 and TRBJ1-2; 9 bases match TRBD1. Germline CDR1 is MNHEY and CDR2 is SMNVEV (reference sequence). The CDR3 sequence is 15 residues long. V lost 5 bases to trimming and J lost 7 bases; unmatched junction nucleotides: 11. The CDR3 region is CASSLRDRAPGGYTF. CDR3 nucleotide sequence: TGTGCCAGCAGTCTCCGGGACAGGGCCCCAGGTGGCTACACCTTC.

This chain connects TRBV25-1 to TRBJ1-6; D remains ambiguous. Germline V CDR1 and CDR2: MGHDK, SYGVNS. V was trimmed by 1 base and J by 7 bases, leaving 5 bases between them. CDR3 length: 13 amino acids. The CDR3 nucleotides are TGTGCCAGCAGTGAATTAATCAATTCACCCCTCCACTTT. It specifies CASSELINSPLHF.

This CDR3 reads CAWSERREAKTQYF. CDR3 bases: TGTGCCTGGAGTGAGAGGCGGGAGGCAAAGACCCAGTACTTC. This sequence joins TRBV30 and TRBJ2-5; 8 nucleotides line up with TRBD2. The CDR3 has 14 residues. With V trimmed by 1 base and J by 6 bases, 7 bases remained unmatched. CDR1 is GTSNPN, CDR2 SVGIG, per germline (reference sequence).